A single sample is the source of the 32 T cell receptor beta chains below, sequenced in a study of control samples from healthy donors and cancer patients. Clones were read by immunoSEQ multiplex PCR, and TCRdb kept only the in-frame ones, dropping some. The sample carries 77,000 or so clones, roughly 89% recorded once. The sequencing sample was made of blood. The receptors derive from a young man in good health.

Many counts were recorded for this clone. The chain recombines TRBV6-2 or TRBV6-3 with TRBJ2-7; 11 bases fit TRBD2. CDR1 MNHEY and CDR2 SVGEGT come from the germline V gene. The CDR3 sequence is 15 residues long. V shed 2 bases and J 4 bases; nucleotides not matched to a gene: 4. CDR3 in amino acids: CASSYATSGVYEQYF. The CDR3 DNA is TGTGCCAGCAGTTACGCGACTAGCGGGGTTTACGAGCAGTACTTC.

V usage is TRBV2 and J usage is TRBJ2-7; no clear D. Germline V gene lookup returns CDR1 SNHLY and CDR2 FYNNEI. The CDR3 has 12 residues. Trimming removed 7 bases from V and 8 bases from J, with 15 bases in between. CDR3 sequence reads: CASTLDGGKQYF. CDR3 DNA sequence: TGTGCCAGCACGCTAGACGGTGGTAAGCAGTACTTC.

The J gene is TRBJ2-7, the V gene TRBV29-1; D tentatively fits TRBD1 or TRBD2 (6 bases each). CDR3 length: 13 amino acids. Germline loops: CDR1 SQVTM, CDR2 ANQGSEA. V was shortened by 4 bases and J by 7 bases, with 17 bases between the two germline ends. DNA of the CDR3: TGCAGCGTTGGAGAGGGGGGCGCGCAAGAGCAGTACTTC. Translating gives CSVGEGGAQEQYF.

The J gene is TRBJ2-7, the V gene TRBV7-9; 9 nucleotides line up with TRBD1. Trimming at V came to 2 bases and at J to 1 base, leaving 9 bases not matched to a gene. Germline-derived CDR1 and CDR2 are SEHNR and FQNEAQ (reference sequence). The CDR3 has 17 amino acids. The CDR3 DNA reads as TGTGCCAGCAGCTTACAGCCGGGACAGGGTGGTTCCTACGAGCAGTACTTC. It codes for CASSLQPGQGGSYEQYF.

Regarding this clone: A read error may be the cause here, since a much bigger clone is one base away. This chain connects TRBV2 to TRBJ2-7; 8 nucleotides agree with TRBD2. The CDR3 is 15 amino acids. Germline V gene sequence: CDR1 SNHLY, CDR2 FYNNEI. This CDR3 is CASNELGGRFYEQYF. For the CDR3, the DNA is TGTGCCAGCAATGAACTTGGCGGGAGGTTCTACGAGCAGTACTTC.

The gene calls are TRBV19 and TRBJ2-5, with unresolved D. The germline V gene has CDR1 LNHDA and CDR2 SQIVND (reference sequence). This CDR3 is 12 amino acids long. V lost 6 bases and J 5 bases, leaving 10 bases between the germline ends. The CDR3 coding sequence is TGTGCCAGTAGCGGTCCGCGGGAGACCCAGTACTTC. Amino acid sequence: CASSGPRETQYF.

Points on this clone: A read error may produce the germline difference seen at one junction end. Other DNA sequences within the sample encode an identical CDR3. The CDR3 region is CASSLGLAGAYQETQYF. For the CDR3, the DNA is TGTGCCAGCAGTTTGGGACTAGCGGGGGCGTACCAAGAGACCCAGTACTTC. The chain uses TRBV5-4 and TRBJ2-5, with 14 bases lining up with TRBD2. Germline CDR1 and CDR2: SGHNT and YYREEE (reference sequence). CDR3 length: 17 amino acids.

The chain links TRBV24-1 to TRBJ2-1, with 8 bases aligning to TRBD1. The CDR3 extends over 13 amino acids. CDR1 and CDR2 (germline): KGHDR, SFDVKD. Losses at the gene ends were 4 bases for V and 10 bases for J; bases not matched to a gene: 5. This chain's CDR3 is CATSEGQGREQFF. For the CDR3, the DNA is TGTGCCACCAGTGAAGGACAGGGCCGCGAGCAGTTCTTC.

V usage is TRBV6-4 and J usage is TRBJ1-2, with D unresolved. V lost 4 bases, J lost 2 bases, and 8 bases lay in between. Germline CDR1 reads MRHNA; CDR2 reads SNTAGT. The length of the CDR3 is 13 residues. This CDR3 is CASSAQGNYGYTF. The CDR3 bases are TGTGCCAGCAGTGCCCAAGGGAACTATGGCTACACCTTC.

This chain links TRBV30 with TRBJ2-7; D uncertain. Germline assignment: CDR1 GTSNPN and CDR2 SVGIG (reference sequence). V was shortened by 3 bases and J by 4 bases, with 10 bases between the two germline ends. The CDR3 extends over 12 amino acids. CDR3 sequence (DNA): TGTGCCTGGAGCCGGCCCGAATACGAGCAGTACTTC. Protein sequence: CAWSRPEYEQYF. Drawing the rest from reference TRBV30 and TRBJ2-7, the complete variable domain is SQTIHQWPATLVQPVGSPLSLECTVEGTSNPNLYWYRQAAGRGLQLLFYSVGIGQISSEVPQNLSASRPQDRQFILSSKKLLLSDSGFYLCAWSRPEYEQYFGPGTRLTVT.

The V gene is TRBV5-4, the J gene TRBJ2-5, with 13 bases fitting TRBD2. This CDR3 contains 16 residues. Germline V CDR1 and CDR2: SGHNT, YYREEE (reference sequence). The J segment lost 4 bases and the V segment lost 0 bases, leaving 3 bases of the junction unmatched. CDR3 residues: CASSLGTSGSGETQYF. In DNA, the CDR3 is TGTGCCAGCAGCTTGGGGACTAGCGGGAGCGGAGAGACCCAGTACTTC.

V and J are TRBV6-6 and TRBJ1-2; D remains ambiguous. The CDR3 contains 15 residues. CDR1 and CDR2 (germline): MNHNY, SVGAGI (reference sequence). The V end lost 0 bases, the J end lost 2 bases, and 10 bases lay between the germline ends. CDR3 sequence reads: CASSYSNGLNYGYTF. CDR3 nucleotide sequence: TGTGCCAGCAGTTACTCGAATGGGTTGAACTATGGCTACACCTTC.

V and J are TRBV7-2 and TRBJ1-5; D ambiguous. Trimming stripped 2 bases from V and 3 bases from J, with 8 bases between. From germline, CDR1 is SGHTA and CDR2 FQGNSA. The CDR3 extends over 14 amino acids. The CDR3 region has the DNA TGTGCCAGCAGCTTAACACAGCCCAATCAGCCCCAGCATTTT. Protein: CASSLTQPNQPQHF.

The chain combines TRBV3-1 (or the pseudogene TRBV3-2) with TRBJ2-7, with D hard to call. The CDR3 sequence is 13 residues long. V lost 0 bases to trimming and J lost 5 bases, with 8 bases between them. From germline, CDR1 is LGHDT and CDR2 YNNKEL (reference sequence). The CDR3 DNA reads as TGTGCCAGCAGCCAAGATAATCGAGACGAGCAGTACTTC. Translating it yields CASSQDNRDEQYF.

This clone occurred once. The chain recombines TRBV18 with TRBJ2-2, with D maybe TRBD1 (6 bases). Germline V CDR1 and CDR2: KGHSH, LQKENI. Trimming removed 3 bases from V and 0 bases from J, with 14 bases in between. The CDR3 has 17 amino acids. CDR3 in amino acids: CASSPSSGTTNTGELFF. CDR3 nucleotide sequence: TGTGCCAGCTCACCTTCCTCCGGGACAACGAACACCGGGGAGCTGTTTTTT.

This chain connects TRBV5-1 to TRBJ1-1; tentatively, D is TRBD1 (5 bases). CDR1 is SGHRS, CDR2 YFSETQ, per germline. This CDR3 is 14 amino acids long. Trimming left V 1 base short and J 4 bases short, with 11 bases between. DNA of the CDR3: TGCGCCAGCAGCTTGCGGGGGTCGGGCACTGAAGCTTTCTTT. Its protein is CASSLRGSGTEAFF. The full variable domain, with the rest looked up from reference TRBV5-1 and TRBJ1-1, is KAGVTQTPRYLIKTRGQQVTLSCSPISGHRSVSWYQQTPGQGLQFLFEYFSETQRNKGNFPGRFSGRQFSNSRSEMNVSTLELGDSALYLCASSLRGSGTEAFFGQGTRLTVV.

This clone was recorded once. The rearrangement joins TRBV6-4 to TRBJ2-2; D possibly uses TRBD1 or TRBD2 (6 bases each). The CDR3 has 14 amino acids. Trimming shortened V by 8 bases and J by 0 bases, and 10 bases separated the two germline ends. Germline V lookup: CDR1 MRHNA, CDR2 SNTAGT. The CDR3 is CASRGTPNTGELFF. The CDR3 nucleotides are TGTGCCAGCCGCGGGACACCGAACACCGGGGAGCTGTTTTTT.

This rearrangement joins TRBV29-1 to TRBJ2-1; TRBD1 matches at 7 bases. Germline V gene sequence: CDR1 SQVTM, CDR2 ANQGSEA. This CDR3 is built from 15 residues. V shed 5 bases, J shed 7 bases, and the junction held 14 bases outside the gene matches. CDR3 region: CSVSPNRGLGNEQFF. The CDR3 coding sequence is TGCAGCGTTTCCCCGAACAGGGGCCTGGGAAATGAGCAGTTCTTC.

The V gene is TRBV5-1, the J gene TRBJ2-1, with a tentative D call TRBD2 (6 bases). Trimming took 5 bases from V and 5 from J, leaving 17 bases between them. This CDR3 has 15 amino acids. CDR1 is SGHRS and CDR2 is YFSETQ in the germline V gene. The CDR3 DNA is TGCGCCAGCAGATTACCGGGACTCGGAGACAATGAGCAGTTCTTC. As protein: CASRLPGLGDNEQFF.

The chain recombines TRBV18 with TRBJ1-2; 8 bases line up with TRBD1. Trimming cost V 3 bases and J 7 bases; bases outside gene matches: 4. In germline, CDR1 is KGHSH, CDR2 LQKENI. The CDR3 is 13 amino acids. CDR3 sequence: CASSPDRESGYTF. The CDR3 DNA reads TGTGCCAGCTCACCGGACAGGGAGAGTGGCTACACCTTC.

This clone appeared a single time. The chain has TRBV14 and TRBJ1-2; D remains ambiguous. From germline, CDR1 is SGHDN and CDR2 FVKESK. The V and J ends lost 0 bases and 3 bases respectively, with 11 bases between them. CDR3 length: 15 amino acids. The CDR3 loop is CASSQDLEVDYGYTF. Here the CDR3 DNA reads TGTGCCAGCAGCCAAGATCTCGAGGTTGACTATGGCTACACCTTC. The whole variable domain, filled in from reference TRBV14 and TRBJ1-2, reads EAGVTQFPSHSVIEKGQTVTLRCDPISGHDNLYWYRRVMGKEIKFLLHFVKESKQDESGMPNNRFLAERTGGTYSTLKVQPAELEDSGVYFCASSQDLEVDYGYTFGSGTRLTVV.

This clone occurred once. The gene calls are TRBV27 and TRBJ1-6; D is perhaps TRBD1 (6 bases). The CDR3 is 20 residues long. The V end was cut by 7 bases, the J end by 2 bases, with 27 bases between. Germline lookup yields CDR1 MNHEY and CDR2 SMNVEV (reference sequence). The CDR3 is CASTTLGGGGVFTYNSPLHF. In DNA form, the CDR3 reads TGTGCCAGCACCACATTGGGGGGGGGCGGGGTTTTCACCTATAATTCACCCCTCCACTTT.

The chain uses TRBV27 and TRBJ2-7; 8 bases align to TRBD1. The CDR3 is made up of 15 amino acids. V shed 5 bases and J 6 bases; nucleotides not matched to a gene: 12. Germline values: CDR1 MNHEY, CDR2 SMNVEV (reference sequence). The CDR3 loop reads CASSRSTGALSEQYF. The CDR3, as DNA: TGTGCCAGCAGTAGATCGACAGGGGCGCTCTCCGAGCAGTACTTC.

The gene calls are TRBV29-1 and TRBJ2-1, with 7 bases that match TRBD2. The CDR3 loop spans 16 amino acids. Germline CDR1 and CDR2: SQVTM and ANQGSEA. After removal of 2 bases from V and 0 bases from J, the junction contained 7 bases not matched to a gene. CDR3 residues: CSVERRRGTSYNEQFF. For the CDR3, the DNA is TGCAGCGTTGAAAGGCGGCGGGGGACCTCCTACAATGAGCAGTTCTTC.

This chain links TRBV30 with TRBJ2-2; TRBD1 aligns across 7 bases. The germline CDR1 and CDR2 sequences are GTSNPN and SVGIG (reference sequence). CDR3 length equals 13 residues. J was trimmed by 7 bases and V by 3 bases; bases with no gene match: 5. The CDR3 bases are TGTGCCTGGAGCCGAACAGGGGTCGGGGAGCTGTTTTTT. This gives the protein CAWSRTGVGELFF.

This clone was recorded a few times. The chain employs TRBV19 and TRBJ1-2; no clear D gene. Trimming cost V 3 bases and J 9 bases, with 20 bases left between them. This CDR3 has 15 amino acids. Germline CDR1 LNHDA, CDR2 SQIVND (reference sequence). The CDR3 reads CASSIHLEWMRSYTF. CDR3 sequence (DNA): TGTGCCAGTAGTATCCACCTGGAGTGGATGAGGAGCTACACCTTC.

The chain carries TRBV7-9 and TRBJ2-2; 11 nucleotides align to TRBD2. From germline, CDR1 is SEHNR and CDR2 FQNEAQ (reference sequence). V dropped 3 bases and J dropped 4; count of bases not matched to a gene: 4. This CDR3 contains 16 residues. CDR3 DNA: TGTGCCAGCAGCTTGCGGACTAGCGGGCCCACCGGGGAGCTGTTTTTT. It encodes CASSLRTSGPTGELFF. The variable domain in full, with the rest retrieved from reference TRBV7-9 and TRBJ2-2, is DTGVSQNPRHKITKRGQNVTFRCDPISEHNRLYWYRQTLGQGPEFLTYFQNEAQLEKSRLLSDRFSAERPKGSFSTLEIQRTEQGDSAMYLCASSLRTSGPTGELFFGEGSRLTVL.

The chain is built from TRBV27 and TRBJ1-6; TRBD1 agrees at 7 bases. CDR1 is MNHEY and CDR2 is SMNVEV in the germline V gene (reference sequence). CDR3 length: 13 amino acids. V was clipped by 6 bases and J by 8 bases; unmatched bases: 4. CDR3 sequence reads: CASSTGVYSPLHF. The CDR3 coding sequence is TGTGCCAGCAGCACAGGGGTCTATTCACCCCTCCACTTT.

V usage is TRBV27 and J usage is TRBJ2-7, with D possibly being TRBD2 (6 bases). The CDR3 runs 15 residues. Germline CDR1 reads MNHEY; CDR2 reads SMNVEV (reference sequence). Trimming removed 4 bases from V and 3 bases from J, with 16 bases in between. Here the CDR3 reads CASSSGAGIGYEQYF. In DNA form, the CDR3 reads TGTGCCAGCAGTTCTGGGGCGGGGATTGGCTACGAGCAGTACTTC.

This chain connects TRBV6-5 to TRBJ2-5, with 9 bases fitting TRBD1. The CDR3 is made up of 14 amino acids. Germline V gene lookup returns CDR1 MNHEY and CDR2 SVGAGI. The J segment lost 5 bases and the V segment lost 7 bases, leaving 8 bases of the junction unmatched. The DNA for the CDR3 is TGTGCCAGCACACAACAGGGGGCGAAGGAGACCCAGTACTTC. As protein: CASTQQGAKETQYF.

This rearrangement joins TRBV12-5 to TRBJ2-1, with 9 bases aligning to TRBD1. J was trimmed by 10 bases and V by 1 base; bases with no gene match: 8. This CDR3 is 15 amino acids long. Germline V lookup: CDR1 LGHNT, CDR2 FRNRAP. DNA for the CDR3: TGTGCTAGTGGTTTGGGGACAGGGGCCCCCAACGAGCAGTTCTTC. This gives the protein CASGLGTGAPNEQFF.

The chain carries TRBV5-1 and TRBJ2-7; D perhaps matches TRBD1 (6 bases). The CDR3 has 15 amino acids. V was cut by 3 bases and J by 2 bases, with 15 bases left in between. CDR1 and CDR2 (germline): SGHRS, YFSETQ. In DNA, the CDR3 is TGCGCCAGCAGCTCTCTTCCAGGACAGACCTACGAGCAGTACTTC. This gives the protein CASSSLPGQTYEQYF.